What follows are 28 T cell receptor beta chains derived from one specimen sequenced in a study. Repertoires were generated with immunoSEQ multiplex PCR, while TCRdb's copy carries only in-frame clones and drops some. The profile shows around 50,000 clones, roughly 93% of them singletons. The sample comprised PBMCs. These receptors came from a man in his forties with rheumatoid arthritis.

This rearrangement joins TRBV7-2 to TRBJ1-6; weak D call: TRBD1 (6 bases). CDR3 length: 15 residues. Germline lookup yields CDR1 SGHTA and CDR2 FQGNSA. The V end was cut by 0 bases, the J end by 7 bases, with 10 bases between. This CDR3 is CASSLAGDKNSPLHF. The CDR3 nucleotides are TGTGCCAGCAGCTTAGCGGGGGACAAAAATTCACCCCTCCACTTT.

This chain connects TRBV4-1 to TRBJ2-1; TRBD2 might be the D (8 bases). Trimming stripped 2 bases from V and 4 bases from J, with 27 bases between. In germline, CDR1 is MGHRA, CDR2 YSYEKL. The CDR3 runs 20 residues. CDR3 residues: CASSQHGRGAGSGIYNEQFF. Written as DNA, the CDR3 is TGCGCCAGCAGCCAACACGGCAGGGGGGCGGGTAGCGGGATTTACAATGAGCAGTTCTTC.

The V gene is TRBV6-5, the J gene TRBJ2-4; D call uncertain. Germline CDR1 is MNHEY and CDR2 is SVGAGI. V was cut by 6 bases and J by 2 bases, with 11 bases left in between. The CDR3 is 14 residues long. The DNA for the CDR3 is TGTGCCAGCAGATTAACGACAACCAAAAACATTCAGTACTTC. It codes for CASRLTTTKNIQYF.

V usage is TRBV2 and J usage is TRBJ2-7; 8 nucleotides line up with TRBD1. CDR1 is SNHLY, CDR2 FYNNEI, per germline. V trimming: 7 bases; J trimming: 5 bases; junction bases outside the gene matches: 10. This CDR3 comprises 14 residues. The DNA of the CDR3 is TGTGCCAGCAACGGCCGAGACAGGGGTGACGAGCAGTACTTC. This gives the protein CASNGRDRGDEQYF.

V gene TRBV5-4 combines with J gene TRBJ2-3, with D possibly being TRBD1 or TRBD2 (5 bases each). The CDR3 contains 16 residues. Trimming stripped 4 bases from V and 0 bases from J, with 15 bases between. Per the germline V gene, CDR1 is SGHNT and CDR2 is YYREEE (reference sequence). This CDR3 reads CASSPPGAKSTDTQYF. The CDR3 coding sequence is TGTGCCAGCAGCCCCCCCGGGGCCAAAAGCACAGATACGCAGTATTTT.

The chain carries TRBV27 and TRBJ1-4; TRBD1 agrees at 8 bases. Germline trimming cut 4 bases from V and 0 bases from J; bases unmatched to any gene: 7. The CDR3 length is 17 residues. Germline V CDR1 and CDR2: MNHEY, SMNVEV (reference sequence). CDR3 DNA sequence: TGTGCCAGCAGTTGGACAGGGATTCGGGCAACTAATGAAAAACTGTTTTTT. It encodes CASSWTGIRATNEKLFF.

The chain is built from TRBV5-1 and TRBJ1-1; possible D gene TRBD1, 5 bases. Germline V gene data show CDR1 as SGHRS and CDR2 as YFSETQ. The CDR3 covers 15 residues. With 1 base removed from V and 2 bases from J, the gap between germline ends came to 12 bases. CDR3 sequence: CASSLLGQPNTEAFF. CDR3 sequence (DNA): TGCGCCAGCAGCTTGCTGGGGCAGCCAAACACTGAAGCTTTCTTT.

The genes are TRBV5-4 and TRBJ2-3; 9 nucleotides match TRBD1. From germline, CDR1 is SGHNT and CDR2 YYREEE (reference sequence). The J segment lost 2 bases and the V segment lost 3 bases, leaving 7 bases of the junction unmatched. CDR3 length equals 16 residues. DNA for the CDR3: TGTGCCAGCAGCTGGGGGGGGACAGGGAACACAGATACGCAGTATTTT. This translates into CASSWGGTGNTDTQYF.

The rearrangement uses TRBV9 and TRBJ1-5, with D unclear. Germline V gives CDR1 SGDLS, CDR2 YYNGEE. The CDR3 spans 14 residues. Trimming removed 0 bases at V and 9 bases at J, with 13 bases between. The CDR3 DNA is TGTGCCAGCAGCGTAGAGGAGGGCCCCTGGCCCCAGCATTTT. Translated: CASSVEEGPWPQHF. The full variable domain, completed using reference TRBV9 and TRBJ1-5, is DSGVTQTPKHLITATGQRVTLRCSPRSGDLSVYWYQQSLDQGLQFLIQYYNGEERAKGNILERFSAQQFPDLHSELNLSSLELGDSALYFCASSVEEGPWPQHFGDGTRLSIL.

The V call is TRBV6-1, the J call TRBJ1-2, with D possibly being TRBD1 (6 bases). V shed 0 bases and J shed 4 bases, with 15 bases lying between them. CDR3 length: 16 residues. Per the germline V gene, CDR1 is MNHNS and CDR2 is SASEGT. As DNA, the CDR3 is TGTGCCAGCAGTGAAGCCCCCCAGGGGAGGGGCTATGGCTACACCTTC. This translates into CASSEAPQGRGYGYTF.

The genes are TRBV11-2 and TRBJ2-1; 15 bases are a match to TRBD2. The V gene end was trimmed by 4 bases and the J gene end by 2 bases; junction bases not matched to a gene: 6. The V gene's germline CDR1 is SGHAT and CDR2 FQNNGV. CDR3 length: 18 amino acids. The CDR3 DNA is TGTGCCAGCAGCTCCGCATGGACTAGCGGGGGGGCCTACAATGAGCAGTTCTTC. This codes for CASSSAWTSGGAYNEQFF.

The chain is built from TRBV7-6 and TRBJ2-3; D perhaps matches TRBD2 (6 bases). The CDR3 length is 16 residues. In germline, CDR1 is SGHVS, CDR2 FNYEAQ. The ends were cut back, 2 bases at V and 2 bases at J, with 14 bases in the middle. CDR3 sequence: CASSLQSGFLTDTQYF. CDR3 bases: TGTGCCAGCAGCTTACAAAGCGGGTTTCTCACAGATACGCAGTATTTT.

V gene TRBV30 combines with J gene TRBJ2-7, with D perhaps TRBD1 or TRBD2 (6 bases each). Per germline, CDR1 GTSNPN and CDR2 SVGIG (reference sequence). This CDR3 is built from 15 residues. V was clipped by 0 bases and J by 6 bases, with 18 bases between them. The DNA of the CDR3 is TGTGCCTGGAGTGTACAAGGGGGAGGAAGGGTCGAGCAGTACTTC. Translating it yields CAWSVQGGGRVEQYF.

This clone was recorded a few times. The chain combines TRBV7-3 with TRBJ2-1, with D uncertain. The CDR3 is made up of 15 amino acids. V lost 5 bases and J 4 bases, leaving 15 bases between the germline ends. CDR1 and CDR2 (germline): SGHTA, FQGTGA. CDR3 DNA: TGTGCCAGCAGCCCTACCGCGTCAGGTTACAATGAGCAGTTCTTC. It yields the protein CASSPTASGYNEQFF.

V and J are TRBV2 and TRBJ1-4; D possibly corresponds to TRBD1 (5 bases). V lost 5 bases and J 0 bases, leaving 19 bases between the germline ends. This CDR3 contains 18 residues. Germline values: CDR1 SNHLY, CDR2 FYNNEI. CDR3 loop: CASSPRVGGGATNEKLFF. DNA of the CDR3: TGTGCCAGCAGTCCCCGGGTGGGGGGAGGTGCAACTAATGAAAAACTGTTTTTT. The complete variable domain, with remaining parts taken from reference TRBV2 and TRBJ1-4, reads EPEVTQTPSHQVTQMGQEVILRCVPISNHLYFYWYRQILGQKVEFLVSFYNNEISEKSEIFDDQFSVERPDGSNFTLKIRSTKLEDSAMYFCASSPRVGGGATNEKLFFGSGTQLSVL.

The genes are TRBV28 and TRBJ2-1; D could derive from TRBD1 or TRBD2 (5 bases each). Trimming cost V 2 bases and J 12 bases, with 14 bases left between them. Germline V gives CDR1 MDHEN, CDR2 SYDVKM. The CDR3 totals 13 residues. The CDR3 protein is CASSLEVGDGQFF. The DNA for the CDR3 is TGTGCCAGCAGTTTAGAGGTGGGGGACGGGCAGTTCTTC.

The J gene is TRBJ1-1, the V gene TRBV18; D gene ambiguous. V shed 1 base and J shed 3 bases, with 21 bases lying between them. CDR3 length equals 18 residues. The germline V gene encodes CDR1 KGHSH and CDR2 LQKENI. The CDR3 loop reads CASSPRYRVTKWDTEAFF. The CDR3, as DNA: TGTGCCAGCTCACCACGTTACCGGGTGACCAAATGGGACACTGAAGCTTTCTTT.

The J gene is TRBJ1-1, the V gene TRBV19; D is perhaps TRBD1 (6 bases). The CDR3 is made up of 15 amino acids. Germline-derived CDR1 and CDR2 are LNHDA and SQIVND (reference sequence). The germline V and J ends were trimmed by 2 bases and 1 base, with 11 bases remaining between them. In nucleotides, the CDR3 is TGTGCCAGTAGTATATTCAGGGGCCCGAACACTGAAGCTTTCTTT. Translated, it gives CASSIFRGPNTEAFF.

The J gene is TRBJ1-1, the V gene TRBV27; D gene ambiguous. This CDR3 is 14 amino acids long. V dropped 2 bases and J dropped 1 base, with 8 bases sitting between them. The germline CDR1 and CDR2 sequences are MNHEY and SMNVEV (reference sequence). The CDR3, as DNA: TGTGCCAGCAGTTTACGGAACTCGAACACTGAAGCTTTCTTT. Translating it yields CASSLRNSNTEAFF.

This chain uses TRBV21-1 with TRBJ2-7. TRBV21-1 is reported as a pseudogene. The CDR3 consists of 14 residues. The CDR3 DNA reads TGTGCCAGCAGCTTGCAATCTGCCGATTACGAGCAGTACTTC. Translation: CASSLQSADYEQYF.

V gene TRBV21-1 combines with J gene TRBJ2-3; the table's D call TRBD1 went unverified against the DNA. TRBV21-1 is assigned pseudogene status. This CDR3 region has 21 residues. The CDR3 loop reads CASSKVSSGDSLKLSTDTQYF. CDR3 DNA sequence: TGTGCCAGCAGCAAAGTGAGCTCAGGGGACAGCTTGAAACTTAGCACAGATACGCAGTATTTT.

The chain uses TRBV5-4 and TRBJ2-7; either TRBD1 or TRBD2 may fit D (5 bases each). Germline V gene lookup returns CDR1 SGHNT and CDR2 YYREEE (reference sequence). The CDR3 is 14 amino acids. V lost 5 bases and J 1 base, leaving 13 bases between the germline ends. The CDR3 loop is CASSFGGESYEQYF. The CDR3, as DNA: TGTGCCAGCAGTTTTGGGGGAGAATCCTACGAGCAGTACTTC.

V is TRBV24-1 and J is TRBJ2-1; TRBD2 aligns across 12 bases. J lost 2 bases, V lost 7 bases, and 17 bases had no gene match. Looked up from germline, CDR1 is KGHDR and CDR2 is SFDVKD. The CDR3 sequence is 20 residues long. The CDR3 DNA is TGTGCCACCAGCACCCGCGAGGCTAGCGGGAGGGAGGGGGCCTACAATGAGCAGTTCTTC. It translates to CATSTREASGREGAYNEQFF.

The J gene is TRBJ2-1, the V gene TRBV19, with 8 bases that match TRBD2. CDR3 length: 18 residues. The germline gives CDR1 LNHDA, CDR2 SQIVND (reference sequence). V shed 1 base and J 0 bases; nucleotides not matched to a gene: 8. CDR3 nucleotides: TGTGCCAGTAGTATAGGAGTAGCGGGGCGAAGCTCCTACAATGAGCAGTTCTTC. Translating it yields CASSIGVAGRSSYNEQFF.

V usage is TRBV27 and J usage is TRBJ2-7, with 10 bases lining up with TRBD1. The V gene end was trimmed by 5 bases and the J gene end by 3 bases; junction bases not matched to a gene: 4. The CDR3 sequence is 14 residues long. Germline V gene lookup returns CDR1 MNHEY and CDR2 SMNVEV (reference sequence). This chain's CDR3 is CASSPRTGGYEQYF. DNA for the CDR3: TGTGCCAGCAGTCCAAGGACAGGGGGCTACGAGCAGTACTTC.

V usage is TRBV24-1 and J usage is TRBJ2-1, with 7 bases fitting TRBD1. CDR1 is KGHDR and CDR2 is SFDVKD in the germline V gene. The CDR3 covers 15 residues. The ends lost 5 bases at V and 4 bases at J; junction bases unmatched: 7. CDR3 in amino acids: CATSVSTTGYNEQFF. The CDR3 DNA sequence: TGTGCCACCAGTGTATCCACGACAGGGTACAATGAGCAGTTCTTC.

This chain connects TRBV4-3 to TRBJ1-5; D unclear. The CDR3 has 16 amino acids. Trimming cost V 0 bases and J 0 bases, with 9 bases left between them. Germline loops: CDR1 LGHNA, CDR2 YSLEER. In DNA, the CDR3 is TGCGCCAGCAGCCAAGATTACCAGAATAGCAATCAGCCCCAGCATTTT. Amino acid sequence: CASSQDYQNSNQPQHF.

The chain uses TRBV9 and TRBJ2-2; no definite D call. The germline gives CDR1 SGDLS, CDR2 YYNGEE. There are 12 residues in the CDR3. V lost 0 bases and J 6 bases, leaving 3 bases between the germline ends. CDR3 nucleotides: TGTGCCAGCAGCGTAGTTCCCGGGGAGCTGTTTTTT. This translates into CASSVVPGELFF.